A single sample is the source of the 13 T cell receptor beta chains below, sequenced in a study of T cell responses to AZD1222 COVID-19 vaccine. The data were produced by immunoSEQ multiplex PCR, yet TCRdb's version contains in-frame clones alone and is incomplete. The sample shows approximately 100,000 clones, more than 75% of them seen only once. The sequencing used peripheral blood, collected on day 0 of AZD1222 vaccination. Source of these receptors: an adult in good health.

This clone appeared a single time. This sequence joins TRBV7-9 and TRBJ1-1; D is undetermined. CDR1 is SEHNR and CDR2 is FQNEAQ in the germline V gene (reference sequence). The CDR3 spans 12 residues. V gave up 6 bases and J gave up 6 bases, with 11 bases separating them. Here the CDR3 DNA reads TGTGCCAGCAGTCGGGCGGAGCCTGAAGCTTTCTTT. This sequence encodes CASSRAEPEAFF.

This chain joins TRBV23-1 and TRBJ2-7; no firm D call. TRBV23-1 counts as an open reading frame of uncertain function. This CDR3 is 11 amino acids long. Between the trimmed V and J ends, which lost 2 bases and 3 bases, there was a span of 2 bases. The CDR3 sequence: CASSQDYEQYF. CDR3 in DNA: TGCGCCAGCAGTCAAGACTACGAGCAGTACTTC.

The rearrangement joins TRBV7-9 to TRBJ1-3; no reliable D call. Trimming pared 5 bases from V and 1 base from J, leaving 15 bases between. In germline, CDR1 is SEHNR, CDR2 FQNEAQ (reference sequence). The CDR3 loop spans 16 amino acids. Here the CDR3 reads CASSPTRGMSGNTIYF. The DNA of the CDR3 is TGTGCCAGCAGCCCGACCCGTGGAATGTCTGGAAACACCATATATTTT.

This clone was detected only once. This rearrangement joins TRBV20-1 to TRBJ2-5; tentatively, D is TRBD1 (6 bases). The V end was cut by 5 bases, the J end by 5 bases, with 6 bases between. Germline CDR1 reads DFQATT; CDR2 reads SNEGSKA (reference sequence). The CDR3 spans 10 residues. CDR3 coding DNA: TGCAGTGCTGGACAGGAGACCCAGTACTTC. This gives the protein CSAGQETQYF.

This sequence joins TRBV6-1 and TRBJ2-1; a weak D match, TRBD2 (5 bases). Trimming removed 3 bases from V and 8 bases from J, with 11 bases in between. CDR3 length: 13 residues. From germline, CDR1 is MNHNS and CDR2 SASEGT. CDR3 in DNA: TGTGCCAGCAGTGATGGCACGGGATATGAGCAGTTCTTC. Translating it yields CASSDGTGYEQFF.

The chain couples TRBV7-3 to TRBJ2-7, with 9 nucleotides matching TRBD1. The CDR3 has 14 amino acids. The V gene end was trimmed by 5 bases and the J gene end by 3 bases; junction bases not matched to a gene: 5. The V gene's germline CDR1 is SGHTA and CDR2 FQGTGA. This chain's CDR3 is CASSQGTGNYEQYF. CDR3 sequence (DNA): TGTGCCAGCAGCCAAGGGACAGGGAACTACGAGCAGTACTTC.

The V call is TRBV5-1, the J call TRBJ2-5, with 12 positions matching TRBD2. Germline CDR1 is SGHRS and CDR2 is YFSETQ. The CDR3 length is 17 residues. V shed 4 bases and J 5 bases; nucleotides not matched to a gene: 12. The CDR3 loop reads CASSKDGTSGLRETQYF. CDR3 bases: TGCGCCAGCAGCAAGGACGGGACTAGCGGGTTAAGGGAGACCCAGTACTTC.

The V gene is TRBV7-2, the J gene TRBJ1-3; D gene ambiguous. Germline values: CDR1 SGHTA, CDR2 FQGNSA. The CDR3 contains 14 residues. V lost 5 bases and J lost 0, with 8 bases in between. The CDR3 bases are TGTGCCAGCAGCCAAAGCAACTCTGGAAACACCATATATTTT. Translation: CASSQSNSGNTIYF.

This clone was seen a single time. J is TRBJ2-5 and V is TRBV3-1 (or the pseudogene TRBV3-2); D is unclear. CDR1 and CDR2 from the germline V gene are LGHDT and YNNKEL (reference sequence). This CDR3 is 11 amino acids long. V was pared by 4 bases and J by 5 bases, with 5 bases between. CDR3 sequence (DNA): TGTGCCAGCAGCCGTCCTGAGACCCAGTACTTC. Its translation: CASSRPETQYF.

The J gene is TRBJ2-7, the V gene TRBV28; D unclear. Germline CDR1 and CDR2: MDHEN and SYDVKM. The CDR3 is 14 amino acids. The germline V and J ends were trimmed by 8 bases and 0 bases, with 14 bases remaining between them. CDR3 region: CASSSVGPSYEQYF. Written as DNA, the CDR3 is TGTGCCAGCTCCTCCGTCGGGCCCTCCTACGAGCAGTACTTC.

This clone was detected only once. The chain uses TRBV7-9 and TRBJ2-1; D gene unclear. This CDR3 has 16 residues. The germline V and J ends were trimmed by 5 bases and 0 bases, with 14 bases remaining between them. Germline assignment: CDR1 SEHNR and CDR2 FQNEAQ (reference sequence). Here the CDR3 DNA reads TGTGCCAGCAGCGGGCACCAAGGAAGCTCCTACAATGAGCAGTTCTTC. This sequence encodes CASSGHQGSSYNEQFF.

This rearrangement joins TRBV28 to TRBJ2-3; D is unclear. The ends were cut back, 4 bases at V and 2 bases at J, with 4 bases in the middle. The CDR3 loop spans 12 amino acids. Germline V CDR1 and CDR2: MDHEN, SYDVKM. CDR3 sequence reads: CASSSTTDTQYF. The CDR3 region has the DNA TGTGCCAGCAGTTCAACCACAGATACGCAGTATTTT.

V gene TRBV19 combines with J gene TRBJ2-7, with no clear D. V was shortened by 9 bases and J by 4 bases, with 10 bases between the two germline ends. Germline CDR1 and CDR2: LNHDA and SQIVND (reference sequence). The CDR3 sequence is 11 residues long. For the CDR3, the DNA is TGTGCCAGCCGTAAGGGATACGAGCAGTACTTC. Translated: CASRKGYEQYF.